This T cell receptor beta chain was captured by sequencing in a study of regulatory T cells in long-lasting Graves disease. The overall study: Treatment with antithyroid drugs for over 5 years, together with positive TSH receptor antibodies, meant persistent Graves' disease.

Study outcomes and limitations: Newly diagnosed Graves' patients had higher TCR diversity than persistent ones. TRBV28, TRBJ1-2 and TRBJ2-5 emerged as the favored segments in persistent disease.

The CDR3 runs 13 residues. V lost 2 bases and J 2 bases, leaving 7 bases between the germline ends. CDR1 SEHNR and CDR2 FQNEAQ come from the germline V gene (reference sequence). Time point meaning: persistent/refractory GD, antithyroid drugs over 5 years with positive TRAb. PBMC RNA was the source of the TCR library. Arm-PCR of CDR3 regions and iRepertoire HTBI primers were the basis on which TCR beta libraries were built. Per the original data handling: The samples included 62 TRBV and about 13 TRBJ segments. TCRdb itself ran the multiplex PCR reads through MiXCR, one entry per CDR3 protein. The V and J calls shown here were made by TCRdb, not taken from the authors' results. The sample yields hundreds of thousands of distinct CDR3 sequences, 20% seen once. A note on this clonotype: Its antigen is not known.

The sequence derives from a female donor with Graves disease. V and J are TRBV7-9 and TRBJ2-7; D not certain. The sample here was peripheral blood mononuclear cells (PBMCs), taken when the disease was refractory, from a patient treated with antithyroid drugs. This CDR3 is CASSLQAAYEQYF. CDR3 bases: TGTGCCAGCAGCTTACAGGCAGCCTACGAGCAGTACTTC.